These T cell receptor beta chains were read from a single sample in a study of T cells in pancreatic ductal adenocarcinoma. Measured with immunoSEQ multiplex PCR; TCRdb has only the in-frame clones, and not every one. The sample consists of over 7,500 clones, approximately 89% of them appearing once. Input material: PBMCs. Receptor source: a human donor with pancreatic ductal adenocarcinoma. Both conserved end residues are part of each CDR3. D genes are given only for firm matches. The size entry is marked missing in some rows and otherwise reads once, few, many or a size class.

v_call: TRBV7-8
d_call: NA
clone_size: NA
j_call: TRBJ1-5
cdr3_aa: CASSLGLFTSDQPQHF
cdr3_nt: TGTGCCAGCAGCTTAGGTCTTTTCACAAGCGATCAGCCCCAGCATTTT

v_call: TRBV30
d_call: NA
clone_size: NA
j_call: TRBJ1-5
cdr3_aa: CAWDQGLGNQPQHF
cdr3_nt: TGTGCCTGGGACCAGGGTTTGGGCAATCAGCCCCAGCATTTT

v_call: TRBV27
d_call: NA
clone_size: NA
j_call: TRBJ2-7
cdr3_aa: CASSSWGATYEQYF
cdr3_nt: TGTGCCAGCAGTTCGTGGGGAGCCACCTACGAGCAGTACTTC

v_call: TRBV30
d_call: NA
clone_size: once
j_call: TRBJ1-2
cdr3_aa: CAWSVGGASYTF
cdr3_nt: TGTGCCTGGAGTGTTGGGGGCGCAAGCTACACCTTC

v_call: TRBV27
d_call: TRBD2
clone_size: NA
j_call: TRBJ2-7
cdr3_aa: CASSKTSGEQYF
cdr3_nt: TGTGCCAGCAGCAAGACTAGCGGCGAGCAGTACTTC

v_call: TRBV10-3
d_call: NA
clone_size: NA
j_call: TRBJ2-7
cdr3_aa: CAIGLGGYEQYF
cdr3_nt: TGTGCCATCGGGTTAGGGGGCTACGAGCAGTACTTC

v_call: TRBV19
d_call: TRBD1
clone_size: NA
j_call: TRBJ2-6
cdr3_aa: CASSPARDRGSGANVLTF
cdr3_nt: TGTGCCAGTAGTCCGGCCCGGGACAGGGGATCTGGGGCCAACGTCCTGACTTTC

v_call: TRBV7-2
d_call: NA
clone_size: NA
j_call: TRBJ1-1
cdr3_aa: CASSLIGRTEAFF
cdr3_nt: TGTGCCAGCAGCTTAATTGGTCGGACTGAAGCTTTCTTT

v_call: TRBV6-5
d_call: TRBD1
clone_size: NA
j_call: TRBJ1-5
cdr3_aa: CATGTGDTNQPQHF
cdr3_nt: TGTGCCACCGGGACAGGGGATACCAATCAGCCCCAGCATTTT

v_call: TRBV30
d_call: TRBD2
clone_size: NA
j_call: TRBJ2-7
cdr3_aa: CAWSGLGGNYYEQYF
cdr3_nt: TGTGCCTGGAGTGGTTTGGGGGGGAACTACTACGAGCAGTACTTC

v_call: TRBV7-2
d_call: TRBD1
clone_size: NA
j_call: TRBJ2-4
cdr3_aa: CASSFRGNGIQYF
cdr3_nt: TGTGCCAGCAGCTTCAGGGGGAACGGCATTCAGTACTTC

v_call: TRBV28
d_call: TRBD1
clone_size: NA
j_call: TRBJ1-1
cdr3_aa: CASSLDRGSTEAFF
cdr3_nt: TGTGCCAGCAGTTTGGACAGGGGTTCCACTGAAGCTTTCTTT

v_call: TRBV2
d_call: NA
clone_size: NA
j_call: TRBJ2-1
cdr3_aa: CASDAGPYNEQFF
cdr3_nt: TGTGCCAGTGACGCAGGGCCCTACAATGAGCAGTTCTTC

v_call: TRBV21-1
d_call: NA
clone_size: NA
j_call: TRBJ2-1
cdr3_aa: CASSKERSTNNEQFF
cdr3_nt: TGTGCCAGCAGCAAAGAAAGGAGCACTAACAATGAGCAGTTCTTC

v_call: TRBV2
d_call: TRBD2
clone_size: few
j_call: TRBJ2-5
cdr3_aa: CASSGLAEETQYF
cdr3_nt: TGTGCCAGCAGTGGACTAGCGGAAGAGACCCAGTACTTC

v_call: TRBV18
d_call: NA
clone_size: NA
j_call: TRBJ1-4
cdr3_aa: CASSLETNEKLFF
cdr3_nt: TGTGCCAGCTCACTAGAAACTAATGAAAAACTGTTTTTT

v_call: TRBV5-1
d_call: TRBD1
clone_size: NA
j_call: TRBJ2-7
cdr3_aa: CASSPTGQGGNEQYF
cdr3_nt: TGCGCCAGCAGCCCGACGGGACAGGGTGGAAACGAGCAGTACTTC

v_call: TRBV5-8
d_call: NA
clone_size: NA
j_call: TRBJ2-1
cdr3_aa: CASSLEAGPAYNEQFF
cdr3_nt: TGTGCCAGCAGCTTGGAGGCGGGACCCGCCTACAATGAGCAGTTCTTC

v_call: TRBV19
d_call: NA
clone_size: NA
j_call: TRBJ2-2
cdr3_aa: CASSGLPNTGELFF
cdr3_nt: TGTGCCAGTAGTGGACTACCGAACACCGGGGAGCTGTTTTTT

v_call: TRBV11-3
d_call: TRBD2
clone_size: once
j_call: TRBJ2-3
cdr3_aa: CASSLALTSGSTDTQYF
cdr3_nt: TGTGCCAGCAGCTTAGCCTTGACTAGCGGTAGCACAGATACGCAGTATTTT

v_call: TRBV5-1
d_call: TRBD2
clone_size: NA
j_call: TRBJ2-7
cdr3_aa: CASSLVVAGAYEQYF
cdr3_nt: TGCGCCAGCAGCTTGGTGGTAGCGGGGGCCTACGAGCAGTACTTC

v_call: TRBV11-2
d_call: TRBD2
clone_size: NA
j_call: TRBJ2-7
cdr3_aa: CASSPERDSYEQYF
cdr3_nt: TGTGCCAGCAGCCCTGAGCGGGACTCCTACGAGCAGTACTTC

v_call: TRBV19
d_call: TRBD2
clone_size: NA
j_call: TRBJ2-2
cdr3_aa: CASSTPTTSGTGELFF
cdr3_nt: TGTGCCAGTAGTACCCCAACGACTAGCGGCACCGGGGAGCTGTTTTTT

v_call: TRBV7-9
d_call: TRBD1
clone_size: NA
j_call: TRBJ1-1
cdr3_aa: CASSSGQGASEAFF
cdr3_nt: TGTGCCAGCAGCTCTGGACAGGGGGCCTCTGAAGCTTTCTTT

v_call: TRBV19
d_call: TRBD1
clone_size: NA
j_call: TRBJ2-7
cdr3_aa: CASSPDRGEQYF
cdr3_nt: TGTGCCAGTAGTCCGGACAGGGGGGAGCAGTACTTC

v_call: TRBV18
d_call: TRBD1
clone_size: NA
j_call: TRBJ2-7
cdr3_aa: CASSPRQGREQYF
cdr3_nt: TGTGCCAGCTCGCCCAGACAGGGGCGCGAGCAGTACTTC

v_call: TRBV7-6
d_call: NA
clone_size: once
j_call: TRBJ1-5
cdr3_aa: CASSPDINSNQPQHF
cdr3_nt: TGTGCCAGCAGCCCCGACATCAACAGCAATCAGCCCCAGCATTTT

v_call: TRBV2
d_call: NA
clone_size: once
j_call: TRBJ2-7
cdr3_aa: CASSDSGVYEQYF
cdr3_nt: TGTGCCAGCAGTGATAGTGGTGTCTACGAGCAGTACTTC

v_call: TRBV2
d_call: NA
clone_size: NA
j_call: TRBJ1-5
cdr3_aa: CASSELSSNQPQHF
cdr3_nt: TGTGCCAGCAGTGAACTGAGTAGCAATCAGCCCCAGCATTTT

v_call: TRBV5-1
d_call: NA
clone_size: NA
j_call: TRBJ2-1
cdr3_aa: CASSFDTSNEQFF
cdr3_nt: TGCGCCAGCAGCTTCGACACATCCAATGAGCAGTTCTTC

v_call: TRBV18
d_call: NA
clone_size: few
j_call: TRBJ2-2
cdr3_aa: CASSPPGGGETGELFF
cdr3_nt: TGTGCCAGCTCACCCCCAGGCGGGGGCGAGACCGGGGAGCTGTTTTTT

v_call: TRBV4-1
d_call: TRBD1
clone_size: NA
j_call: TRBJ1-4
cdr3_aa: CASSQETRQGARGKLFF
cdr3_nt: TGCGCCAGCAGCCAAGAAACGCGACAGGGGGCGCGGGGAAAACTGTTTTTT

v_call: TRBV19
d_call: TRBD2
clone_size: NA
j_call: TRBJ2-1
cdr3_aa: CASSILTSGRADNEQFF
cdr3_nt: TGTGCCAGTAGTATCCTGACTAGCGGGAGAGCAGACAATGAGCAGTTCTTC

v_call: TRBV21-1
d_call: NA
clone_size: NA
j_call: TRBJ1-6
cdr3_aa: CASRWNRACNSPLHF
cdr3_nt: TGTGCCAGCAGATGGAACAGGGCCTGTAATTCACCCCTCCACTTT

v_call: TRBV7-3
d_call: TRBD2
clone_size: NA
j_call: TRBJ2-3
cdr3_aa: CASSPGLARSTDTQYF
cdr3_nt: TGTGCCAGCAGCCCCGGACTAGCGAGAAGCACAGATACGCAGTATTTT

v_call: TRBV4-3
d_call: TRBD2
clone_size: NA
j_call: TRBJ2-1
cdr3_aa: CASSLTSGGAFNEQFF
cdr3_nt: TGCGCCAGCAGCCTGACTAGCGGGGGGGCGTTCAATGAGCAGTTCTTC

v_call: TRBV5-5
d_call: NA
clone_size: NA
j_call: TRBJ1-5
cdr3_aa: CASSLGRREVGNQPQHF
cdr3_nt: TGTGCCAGCAGCTTGGGACGGAGGGAAGTGGGCAATCAGCCCCAGCATTTT

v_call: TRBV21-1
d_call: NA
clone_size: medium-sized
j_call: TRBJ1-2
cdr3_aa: CASSKPTLATTGESYGYTF
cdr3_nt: TGTGCCAGCAGCAAACCAACGCTCGCCACTACAGGGGAGAGCTATGGCTACACCTTC

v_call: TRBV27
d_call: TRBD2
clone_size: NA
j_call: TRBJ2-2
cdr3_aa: CASSLRFRGSGGNTGELFF
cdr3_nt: TGTGCCAGCAGTTTAAGGTTTCGTGGAAGCGGGGGAAACACCGGGGAGCTGTTTTTT

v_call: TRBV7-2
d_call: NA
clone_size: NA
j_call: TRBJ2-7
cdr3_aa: CASSLQAQTYEQYF
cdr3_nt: TGTGCCAGCAGCTTACAGGCACAAACCTACGAGCAGTACTTC

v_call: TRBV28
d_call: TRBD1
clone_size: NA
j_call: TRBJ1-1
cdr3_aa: CASSFQDRGGTEAFF
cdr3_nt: TGTGCCAGCAGTTTCCAAGACAGGGGAGGCACTGAAGCTTTCTTT

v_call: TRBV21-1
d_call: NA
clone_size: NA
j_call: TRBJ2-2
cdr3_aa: CASSPMQGKVPGELFF
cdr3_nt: TGTGCCAGCAGCCCGATGCAGGGGAAGGTTCCCGGGGAGCTGTTTTTT

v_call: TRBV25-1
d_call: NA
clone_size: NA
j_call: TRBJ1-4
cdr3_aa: CASSLPGGQGKLFF
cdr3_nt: TGTGCCAGCTCCCTTCCGGGGGGGCAGGGAAAACTGTTTTTT

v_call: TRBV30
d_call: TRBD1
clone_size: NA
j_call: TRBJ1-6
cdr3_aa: CAWSAPGQDNSPLHF
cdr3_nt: TGTGCCTGGAGTGCGCCGGGACAGGATAATTCACCCCTCCACTTT

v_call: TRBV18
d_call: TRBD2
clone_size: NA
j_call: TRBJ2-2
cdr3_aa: CASSPSATSEKELFF
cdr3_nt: TGTGCCAGCTCACCATCTGCGACTAGCGAGAAGGAGCTGTTTTTT

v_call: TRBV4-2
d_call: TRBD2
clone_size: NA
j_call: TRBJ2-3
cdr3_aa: CASSQDTERERGDTQYF
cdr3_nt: TGTGCCAGCAGCCAAGATACTGAGCGGGAGAGAGGGGATACGCAGTATTTT

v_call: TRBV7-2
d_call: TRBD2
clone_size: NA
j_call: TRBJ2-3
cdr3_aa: CASSLESVLAARGDTQYF
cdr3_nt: TGTGCCAGCAGCTTAGAATCCGTTCTAGCGGCACGAGGGGATACGCAGTATTTT

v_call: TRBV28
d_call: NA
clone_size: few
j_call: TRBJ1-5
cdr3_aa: CASSLSGGHQPQHF
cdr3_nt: TGTGCCAGCAGTTTATCGGGAGGGCATCAGCCCCAGCATTTT

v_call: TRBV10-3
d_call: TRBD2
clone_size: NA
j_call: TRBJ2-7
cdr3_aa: CAIASETTSGELYF
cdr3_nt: TGTGCCATCGCCTCGGAGACCACTAGCGGGGAGTTGTACTTC

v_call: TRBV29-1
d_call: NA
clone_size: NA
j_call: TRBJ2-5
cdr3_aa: CSVEFWGEAQYF
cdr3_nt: TGCAGCGTTGAATTTTGGGGAGAGGCCCAGTACTTC

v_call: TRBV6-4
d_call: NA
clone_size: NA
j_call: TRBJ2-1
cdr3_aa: CASSDSGRGYNEQFF
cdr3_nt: TGTGCCAGCAGTGACTCGGGCAGGGGTTACAATGAGCAGTTCTTC

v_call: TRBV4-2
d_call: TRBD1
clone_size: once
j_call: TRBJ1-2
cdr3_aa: CASSRVDRVKSGYTF
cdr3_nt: TGTGCCAGCAGCCGAGTGGACAGGGTAAAGTCTGGCTACACCTTC